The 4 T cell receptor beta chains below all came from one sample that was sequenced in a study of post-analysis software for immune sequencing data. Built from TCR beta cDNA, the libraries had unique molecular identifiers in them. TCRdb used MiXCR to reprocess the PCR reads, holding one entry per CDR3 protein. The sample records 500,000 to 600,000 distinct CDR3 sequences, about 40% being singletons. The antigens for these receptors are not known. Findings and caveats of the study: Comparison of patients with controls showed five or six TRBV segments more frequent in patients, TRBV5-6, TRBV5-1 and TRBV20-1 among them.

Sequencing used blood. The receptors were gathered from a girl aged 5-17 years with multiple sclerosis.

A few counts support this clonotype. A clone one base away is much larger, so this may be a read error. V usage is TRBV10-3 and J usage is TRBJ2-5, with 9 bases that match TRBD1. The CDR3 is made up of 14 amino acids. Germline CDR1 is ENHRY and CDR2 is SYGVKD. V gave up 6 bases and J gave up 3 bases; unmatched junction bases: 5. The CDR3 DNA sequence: TGTGCCATCAGGGACAGGGGCCGGGAAGAGACCCAGTACTTC. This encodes CAIRDRGREETQYF.

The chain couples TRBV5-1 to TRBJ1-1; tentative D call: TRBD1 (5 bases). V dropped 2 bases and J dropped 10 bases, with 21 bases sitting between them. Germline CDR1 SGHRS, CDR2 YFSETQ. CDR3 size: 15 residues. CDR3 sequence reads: CASSLRGRAAEGAFF. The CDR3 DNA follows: TGCGCCAGCAGCTTAAGGGGTCGGGCAGCAGAAGGAGCTTTCTTT.

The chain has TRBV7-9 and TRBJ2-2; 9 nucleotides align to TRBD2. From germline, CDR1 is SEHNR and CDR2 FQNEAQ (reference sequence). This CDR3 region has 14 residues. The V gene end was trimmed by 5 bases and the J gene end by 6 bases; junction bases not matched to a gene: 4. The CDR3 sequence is CASSPGTSPGELFF. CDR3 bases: TGTGCCAGCAGCCCGGGGACTAGCCCCGGGGAGCTGTTTTTT. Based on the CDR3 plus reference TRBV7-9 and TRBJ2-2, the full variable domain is DTGVSQNPRHKITKRGQNVTFRCDPISEHNRLYWYRQTLGQGPEFLTYFQNEAQLEKSRLLSDRFSAERPKGSFSTLEIQRTEQGDSAMYLCASSPGTSPGELFFGEGSRLTVL.

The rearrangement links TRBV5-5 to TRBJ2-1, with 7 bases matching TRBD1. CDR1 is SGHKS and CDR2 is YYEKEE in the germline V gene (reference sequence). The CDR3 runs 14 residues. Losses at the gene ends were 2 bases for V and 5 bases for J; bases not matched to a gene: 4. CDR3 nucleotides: TGTGCCAGCAGCTTAGGGGACAGCGACAATGAGCAGTTCTTC. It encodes CASSLGDSDNEQFF.